This entry features one TCR beta chain sequence. Its target is unknown. Sequenced by immunoSEQ multiplex PCR; TCRdb stores in-frame clones only, minus some. The sample has 90,000 to 150,000 clones, 95% seen once. The entry originates in a study of graft-versus-host responses after intestinal transplantation. Study overall: Recipients uniformly received anti-thymocyte globulin induction, followed by tacrolimus and steroids for three to four years. The study's findings and limits: GvH clones were identified in recipient marrow, with some first appearing in ileum or blood. High graft-versus-host to host-versus-graft clonal ratios were found in allografts of patients who had graft-donor T cell macrochimerism.

The sequenced sample was unstimulated CD8+ T cells sorted from spleen or lymph node cells, obtained before intestinal transplant. This clonotype was sampled from a human donor who received an intestinal transplant.

The CDR3 DNA reads TGTGCCTGGAGTAACGGACAGGGCGGCCAGCCCCAGCATTTT. Encoded protein: CAWSNGQGGQPQHF. This chain joins TRBV30 and TRBJ1-5, with 8 positions matching TRBD1. From germline, CDR1 is GTSNPN and CDR2 SVGIG (reference sequence). The CDR3 is made up of 14 amino acids. The J segment lost 7 bases and the V segment lost 2 bases, leaving 7 bases of the junction unmatched.